This entry concerns a single T cell receptor (beta chain). At the DNA level, this CDR3 is encoded by other sequences in the same sample as well. This entry belongs to a study of shared clonotypes between healthy human individuals. Profiling relied on immunoSEQ multiplex PCR, and the TCRdb table lists in-frame clones only, not all of them. The sample gives about 2,200,000 clones, 93% of which show up once; 1.5% to 2% is in the top ten. The CDR3 has 13 amino acids. In germline, CDR1 is GTSNPN, CDR2 SVGIG (reference sequence). V was cut by 0 bases and J by 7 bases, with 12 bases left in between. Naive CD8 cells lacked CD45RO and underwent positive selection for CCR7, leaving out terminally differentiated effector memory CD45RA+ cells.

The origin of this receptor is a man younger than 35 in good health. Some clones in this sample may be carry-over from other donors' samples. V is TRBV30 and J is TRBJ1-2, with D tentatively TRBD1 (5 bases). Sequences were obtained from naive CD8+ T cells from PBMCs. CDR3 DNA sequence: TGTGCCTGGAGTGTACTGGGACTCGGTGGCTACACCTTC. This encodes CAWSVLGLGGYTF.